Each of the 27 T cell receptor beta chains below was sequenced from the same sample in a study of T cell repertoires in cytomegalovirus infection (dated by TCRdb to the late 2010s). Instrument used: Illumina HiSeq 1500. In TCRdb, the public reads were trimmed at Q25 with fastp and aligned with MiXCR, with productive beta chains retained. A single entry per CDR3 protein holds the most common genes and DNA from its merged rows. This sample gives more than 150,000 distinct CDR3 sequences in total; more than 15% of them show up just once. Around 20% of the sample is taken by the ten largest. Specimen: CD8+ T cells from PBMCs. The receptors were sampled from a human donor in good health (CMV status not recorded). Some clones in this sample may be carry-over from other donors' samples.

The J gene is TRBJ2-3, the V gene TRBV29-1; 11 nucleotides agree with TRBD2. After removal of 3 bases from V and 3 bases from J, the junction contained 5 bases not matched to a gene. Germline lookup yields CDR1 SQVTM and CDR2 ANQGSEA. The CDR3 is 15 amino acids. Written as DNA, the CDR3 is TGCAGCGTTGAGTCTAGCGGGAGGAAGACAGATACGCAGTATTTT. This translates into CSVESSGRKTDTQYF.

The chain links TRBV5-4 to TRBJ1-2; tentatively, D is TRBD1 (5 bases). This CDR3 comprises 14 residues. Germline-derived CDR1 and CDR2 are SGHNT and YYREEE (reference sequence). The V end lost 4 bases, the J end lost 2 bases, and 12 bases lay between the germline ends. In DNA form, the CDR3 reads TGTGCCAGCAGCACGTGGGGCATCAACTATGGCTACACCTTC. Protein product: CASSTWGINYGYTF. The entire variable domain, with the rest obtained from reference TRBV5-4 and TRBJ1-2, is as follows: ETGVTQSPTHLIKTRGQQVTLRCSSQSGHNTVSWYQQALGQGPQFIFQYYREEENGRGNFPPRFSGLQFPNYSSELNVNALELDDSALYLCASSTWGINYGYTFGSGTRLTVV.

This clonotype came up a few times. The genes are TRBV28 and TRBJ2-7; D is undetermined. The V gene's germline CDR1 is MDHEN and CDR2 SYDVKM. The CDR3 runs to 11 residues. The V gene lost 5 bases and the J gene lost 3 bases, with 5 bases spanning the gap. CDR3 nucleotide sequence: TGTGCCAGCAGTCGCCGCTACGAGCAGTACTTC. This gives the protein CASSRRYEQYF.

The V gene is TRBV7-2, the J gene TRBJ2-7; 7 bases line up with TRBD1. The V and J ends lost 5 bases and 2 bases, in that order; junction bases with no gene match: 15. CDR3 length: 17 residues. Germline loops: CDR1 SGHTA, CDR2 FQGNSA. CDR3 loop: CASSARQGPVIPYEQYF. In DNA, the CDR3 is TGTGCCAGCAGCGCCAGACAGGGACCCGTAATACCCTACGAGCAGTACTTC.

This clonotype was counted only a few times. The chain recombines TRBV5-4 with TRBJ2-1, with no clear D. Trimming took 4 bases from V and 5 from J, leaving 10 bases between them. The CDR3 loop spans 13 amino acids. The germline CDR1 and CDR2 sequences are SGHNT and YYREEE (reference sequence). The DNA of the CDR3 is TGTGCCAGCAGCATAAAAGTAAACAATGAGCAGTTCTTC. Encoded protein: CASSIKVNNEQFF.

The chain recombines TRBV6-5 with TRBJ1-2; no reliable D call. The V and J ends lost 0 bases and 4 bases respectively, with 9 bases between them. The CDR3 consists of 14 residues. Germline loops: CDR1 MNHEY, CDR2 SVGAGI. CDR3 nucleotide sequence: TGTGCCAGCAGTTACTCGATGTCAGGCTATGGCTACACCTTC. This sequence encodes CASSYSMSGYGYTF.

This clonotype was seen only a few times. This rearrangement joins TRBV28 to TRBJ2-3; 7 nucleotides match TRBD2. The CDR3 length is 18 residues. CDR1 is MDHEN and CDR2 is SYDVKM in the germline V gene. V trimming: 0 bases; J trimming: 5 bases; junction bases outside the gene matches: 14. The CDR3 sequence is CASSLWSREELRGDTQYF. CDR3 nucleotide sequence: TGTGCCAGCAGTTTATGGTCACGGGAGGAATTGAGGGGAGATACGCAGTATTTT.

J is TRBJ2-1 and V is TRBV12-3 or TRBV12-4, with 8 bases identical to TRBD2. V lost 3 bases, J lost 7 bases, and 5 bases stayed unmatched. The CDR3 loop spans 14 amino acids. This CDR3 reads CASSFTGGANEQFF. The CDR3 DNA reads TGTGCCAGCAGTTTCACGGGAGGGGCGAATGAGCAGTTCTTC.

About this clonotype itself: A much larger clone lies one base from this, so it may be a read error. This chain joins TRBV28 and TRBJ2-4; 9 bases align to TRBD1. The CDR3 consists of 15 residues. V dropped 5 bases and J dropped 12; count of bases not matched to a gene: 14. The germline V gene has CDR1 MDHEN and CDR2 SYDVKM. In DNA, the CDR3 is TGTGCCAGCAGTCCCCCCGACAGGGGGGCAAGCAGTCAGTACTTC. Its translation is CASSPPDRGASSQYF.

The chain couples TRBV29-1 to TRBJ2-5; D tentatively reads TRBD1 or TRBD2 (5 bases each). Germline CDR1 SQVTM, CDR2 ANQGSEA. Trimming left V 4 bases short and J 5 bases short, with 5 bases between. This CDR3 is built from 10 residues. The CDR3 sequence is CSVGGETQYF. The CDR3, as DNA: TGCAGCGTTGGGGGGGAGACCCAGTACTTC.

The V and J genes are TRBV24-1 and TRBJ2-4; TRBD2 might be the D (6 bases). Germline CDR1 is KGHDR and CDR2 is SFDVKD. This CDR3 has 14 residues. V was shortened by 3 bases and J by 3 bases, with 8 bases between the two germline ends. The CDR3 is CATSDGGFKNIQYF. CDR3 DNA sequence: TGTGCCACCAGTGATGGGGGGTTCAAAAACATTCAGTACTTC.

The chain employs TRBV6-2 or TRBV6-3 and TRBJ2-1, with 7 bases matching TRBD1. This CDR3 has 14 residues. Germline-derived CDR1 and CDR2 are MNHEY and SVGEGT. Trimming took 5 bases from V and 7 from J; bases not matched to a gene: 8. DNA for the CDR3: TGTGCCAGCAGTAAAGCAGGGGGTGGAAATGAGCAGTTCTTC. This sequence encodes CASSKAGGGNEQFF.

V is TRBV6-5 and J is TRBJ1-1; D uncertain. From germline, CDR1 is MNHEY and CDR2 SVGAGI. This CDR3 is 13 amino acids long. Trimming stripped 2 bases from V and 6 bases from J, with 10 bases between. The CDR3 DNA sequence: TGTGCCAGCAGTTACCCGACAATGGCTGAAGCTTTCTTT. Its protein is CASSYPTMAEAFF.

V gene TRBV6-1 combines with J gene TRBJ2-1; TRBD2 matches at 11 bases. The germline CDR1 and CDR2 sequences are MNHNS and SASEGT. This CDR3 is built from 18 residues. The J segment lost 0 bases and the V segment lost 8 bases, leaving 12 bases of the junction unmatched. As DNA, the CDR3 is TGTGCCAGCGCGAAGGCCACTAGCGGGGGCAGCTCCTACAATGAGCAGTTCTTC. It specifies CASAKATSGGSSYNEQFF.

The V and J genes are TRBV19 and TRBJ1-1; TRBD1 matches at 12 bases. The CDR3 runs to 15 residues. V shed 6 bases and J 3 bases; nucleotides not matched to a gene: 5. Germline V CDR1 and CDR2: LNHDA, SQIVND (reference sequence). CDR3 residues: CASSRDRGLDTEAFF. CDR3 nucleotide sequence: TGTGCCAGTAGCCGGGACAGGGGGCTTGACACTGAAGCTTTCTTT. Based on the CDR3 plus reference TRBV19 and TRBJ1-1, the full variable domain is DGGITQSPKYLFRKEGQNVTLSCEQNLNHDAMYWYRQDPGQGLRLIYYSQIVNDFQKGDIAEGYSVSREKKESFPLTVTSAQKNPTAFYLCASSRDRGLDTEAFFGQGTRLTVV.

This clonotype was detected only a few times. The gene calls are TRBV24-1 and TRBJ2-7; possibly TRBD1 for D (5 bases). V lost 4 bases to trimming and J lost 6 bases, with 12 bases between them. Germline CDR1 and CDR2: KGHDR and SFDVKD. This CDR3 has 13 amino acids. The CDR3 sequence is CATSDQQASEQYF. The DNA of the CDR3 is TGTGCCACCAGTGACCAACAGGCCTCCGAGCAGTACTTC.

This clonotype was seen only a few times. The chain employs TRBV4-3 and TRBJ2-1; the D call may be TRBD1 or TRBD2 (5 bases each). The CDR3 extends over 14 amino acids. Germline values: CDR1 LGHNA, CDR2 YSLEER. V lost 0 bases and J 6 bases, leaving 9 bases between the germline ends. As DNA, the CDR3 is TGCGCCAGCAGCCAAGAATGGGGGAGCAATGAGCAGTTCTTC. It yields the protein CASSQEWGSNEQFF.

This chain connects TRBV11-2 to TRBJ2-3, with D perhaps being TRBD1 or TRBD2 (6 bases each). This CDR3 is 15 amino acids long. Trimming pared 1 base from V and 3 bases from J, leaving 11 bases between. The germline V gene encodes CDR1 SGHAT and CDR2 FQNNGV. The CDR3 DNA follows: TGTGCCAGCAGCTTAGGGGGGGCGGTGACAGATACGCAGTATTTT. This gives the protein CASSLGGAVTDTQYF. Full variable domain (rest looked up from reference TRBV11-2 and TRBJ2-3): EAGVAQSPRYKIIEKRQSVAFWCNPISGHATLYWYQQILGQGPKLLIQFQNNGVVDDSQLPKDRFSAERLKGVDSTLKIQPAKLEDSAVYLCASSLGGAVTDTQYFGPGTRLTVL.

This clonotype was seen repeatedly, ten times or more. The chain's CDR3 is CASSPGPYYEQYF. The CDR3 DNA is TGTGCCAGCAGCCCTGGACCTTACTACGAGCAGTACTTC. V and J are TRBV7-6 and TRBJ2-7, with no clear D. Trimming cost V 5 bases and J 3 bases, with 11 bases left between them. The CDR3 consists of 13 residues. CDR1 and CDR2 (germline): SGHVS, FNYEAQ.

This clonotype was counted many times. The genes are TRBV7-8 and TRBJ1-1; D is uncertain. The CDR3 sequence is 14 residues long. The V gene lost 3 bases and the J gene lost 3 bases, with 11 bases spanning the gap. The V gene's germline CDR1 is SGHVS and CDR2 FQNEAQ. CDR3 sequence: CASSFSGSDTEAFF. As DNA, the CDR3 is TGTGCCAGCAGCTTTTCCGGGTCCGACACTGAAGCTTTCTTT.

The chain recombines TRBV7-9 with TRBJ2-3; D gene uncertain. Trimming removed 3 bases at V and 6 bases at J, with 19 bases between. CDR1 SEHNR and CDR2 FQNEAQ come from the germline V gene (reference sequence). The CDR3 loop spans 16 amino acids. The CDR3 DNA sequence: TGTGCCAGCAGCTTTCCCGGGCCCTCCTCCGGGGATACGCAGTATTTT. This encodes CASSFPGPSSGDTQYF. The whole variable domain, filled in from reference TRBV7-9 and TRBJ2-3, reads DTGVSQNPRHKITKRGQNVTFRCDPISEHNRLYWYRQTLGQGPEFLTYFQNEAQLEKSRLLSDRFSAERPKGSFSTLEIQRTEQGDSAMYLCASSFPGPSSGDTQYFGPGTRLTVL.

This clonotype was seen only a few times. This chain joins TRBV11-2 and TRBJ2-7, with 11 bases matching TRBD1. The CDR3 is 14 residues long. Germline V gene sequence: CDR1 SGHAT, CDR2 FQNNGV. After removal of 8 bases from V and 2 bases from J, the junction contained 5 bases not matched to a gene. The CDR3 region has the DNA TGTGCCAGCGGACCGGGACAGGGGGCCTACGAGCAGTACTTC. This codes for CASGPGQGAYEQYF.

This clonotype was counted many times. V and J are TRBV7-6 and TRBJ2-7; D unresolved. The CDR3 has 11 amino acids. Trimming stripped 5 bases from V and 2 bases from J, with 4 bases between. Germline V lookup: CDR1 SGHVS, CDR2 FNYEAQ. In DNA form, the CDR3 reads TGTGCCAGCAGCGGTACCTACGAGCAGTACTTC. This codes for CASSGTYEQYF.

This chain joins TRBV6-2 or TRBV6-3 and TRBJ2-1, with D possibly matching TRBD2 (5 bases). V gave up 0 bases and J gave up 4 bases, with 13 bases separating them. The CDR3 is 16 residues long. CDR1 is MNHEY and CDR2 is SVGEGT in the germline V gene. This CDR3 is CASSYSSRAEYNEQFF. DNA of the CDR3: TGTGCCAGCAGTTACTCTTCGCGGGCAGAGTACAATGAGCAGTTCTTC.

This clonotype has ten or more counts. The V and J genes are TRBV7-8 and TRBJ2-1; TRBD2 aligns across 9 bases. The junction had 7 bases not matched to a gene; V was cut back by 0 bases and J by 7 bases. This CDR3 spans 16 amino acids. Germline V gives CDR1 SGHVS, CDR2 FQNEAQ. CDR3 protein: CASSLAGLAGVNEQFF. The CDR3 region has the DNA TGTGCCAGCAGCTTAGCGGGATTAGCGGGAGTTAATGAGCAGTTCTTC.

This clonotype appeared a few times. V usage is TRBV7-8 and J usage is TRBJ2-7; no definite D call. The CDR3 has 14 amino acids. Trimming left V 5 bases short and J 2 bases short, with 13 bases between. Germline CDR1 reads SGHVS; CDR2 reads FQNEAQ. The CDR3 loop is CASSPRLVPYEQYF. In DNA, the CDR3 is TGTGCCAGCAGCCCCCGGCTGGTTCCCTACGAGCAGTACTTC.

This clonotype was observed a single time. The V gene is TRBV7-3, the J gene TRBJ2-3; 7 bases map to TRBD1. Germline CDR1 SGHTA, CDR2 FQGTGA. V was clipped by 5 bases and J by 5 bases; unmatched bases: 4. The CDR3 sequence is 13 residues long. CDR3 sequence (DNA): TGTGCCAGCAGCGGTTCAGGGGGAGATACGCAGTATTTT. Protein product: CASSGSGGDTQYF. The variable domain in full, completed from reference TRBV7-3 and TRBJ2-3, reads GAGVSQTPSNKVTEKGKYVELRCDPISGHTALYWYRQSLGQGPEFLIYFQGTGAADDSGLPNDRFFAVRPEGSVSTLKIQRTERGDSAVYLCASSGSGGDTQYFGPGTRLTVL.